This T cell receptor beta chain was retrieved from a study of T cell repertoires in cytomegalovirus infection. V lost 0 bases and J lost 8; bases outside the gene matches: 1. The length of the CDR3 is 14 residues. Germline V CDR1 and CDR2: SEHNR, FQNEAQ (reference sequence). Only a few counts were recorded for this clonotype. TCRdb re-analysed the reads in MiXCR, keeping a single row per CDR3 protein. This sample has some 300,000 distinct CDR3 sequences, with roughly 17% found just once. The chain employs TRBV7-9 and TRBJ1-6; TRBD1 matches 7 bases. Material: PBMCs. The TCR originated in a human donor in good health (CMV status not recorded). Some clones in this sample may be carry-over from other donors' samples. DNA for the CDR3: TGTGCCAGCAGCTTAGCTACAGGGGATTCACCCCTCCACTTT. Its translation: CASSLATGDSPLHF.